This T cell receptor beta chain was captured in a study of a mutant IDH1 vaccine in newly diagnosed glioma. Overall study context: Sex distribution of treated patients was about 62% male and around 40% female; mean age was around 40 years. Former treatment meant radiotherapy, temozolomide, or both; the majority had gotten both.

Using immunoSEQ multiplex PCR, the repertoire was profiled, and TCRdb retains in-frame clones only, with some absent. Altogether about 29,000 clones are present, approximately 84% being singletons, with the ten largest covering approximately 7.6%. Time point described: week 23, last vaccination. Topical imiquimod accompanied each vaccine dose, which consisted of 300 ug of mutant IDH1 20-mer peptide. Study-level results: Immune responses induced by vaccination arose in 93.3% of the patients. No link was apparently found between pseudoprogression and changes in top peripheral T cell clonotypes.

V was clipped by 10 bases and J by 4 bases, with 13 bases between them. The CDR3 has 13 residues. CDR1 is SNHLY, CDR2 FYNNEI, per germline. A note on this clone: No antigen is known for it.

Sequencing used PBMCs, obtained from a glioma patient whose treatment included an IDH1 peptide vaccine. The chain links TRBV2 to TRBJ2-2; D may be TRBD1 (5 bases). The sequence was obtained from a woman aged 18 to 35 with glioma. CDR3 in DNA: TGTGCCAAATCAGGGATCCCCACCGGGGAGCTGTTTTTT. Translated, it gives CAKSGIPTGELFF.